This T cell receptor beta chain was observed in a study of blood T cell repertoires in COVID-19. Some clones are missing from TCRdb's copy, which holds only in-frame ones; the method was immunoSEQ multiplex PCR. The sample contains under 200,000 clones, approximately 80% of which appear only once. This clone has only one observation. V lost 2 bases and J 2 bases, leaving 12 bases between the germline ends. Germline values: CDR1 MNHEY, CDR2 SVGEGT. The CDR3 sequence is 15 residues long. The TCR was taken from a woman aged 55-70 years with acute COVID-19. Sequenced sample: PBMCs or T cells enriched from blood (not recorded which). This sequence joins TRBV6-2 or TRBV6-3 and TRBJ1-2; the D gene is possibly TRBD1 (5 bases). CDR3 nucleotide sequence: TGTGCCAGCAGTTACGCCGGGGGATCGAACTATGGCTACACCTTC. It yields the protein CASSYAGGSNYGYTF.